The T cell receptor (beta chain) under discussion was sequenced for a study of shared clonotypes between healthy human individuals. In the source study's methods: Without quality scores, immunoSEQ junctional reads could not be filtered like full-length reads. Repertoires were generated with immunoSEQ multiplex PCR, while TCRdb's copy carries only in-frame clones and drops some. That table gives V, J and clone size, and the DNA gave D and trimming. The table lists over a million clones, around 76% of them singletons. The CDR3 is 15 residues long. Trimming removed 3 bases from V and 6 bases from J, with 14 bases in between. CDR1 is MDHEN and CDR2 is SYDVKM in the germline V gene. Donors, without exception, were Caucasian adults residing in Nashville, Tennessee.

The material sequenced was memory CD4+ T cells sorted from blood. This sample's subset: CD45RA-negative fraction. The receptor's source is a man aged 18 to 35 in good health. The rearrangement joins TRBV28 to TRBJ2-2; tentatively, D is TRBD1 (6 bases). Here the CDR3 reads CASSFGRGGAGELFF. The CDR3 coding sequence is TGTGCCAGCAGTTTTGGCAGGGGTGGGGCCGGGGAGCTGTTTTTT.